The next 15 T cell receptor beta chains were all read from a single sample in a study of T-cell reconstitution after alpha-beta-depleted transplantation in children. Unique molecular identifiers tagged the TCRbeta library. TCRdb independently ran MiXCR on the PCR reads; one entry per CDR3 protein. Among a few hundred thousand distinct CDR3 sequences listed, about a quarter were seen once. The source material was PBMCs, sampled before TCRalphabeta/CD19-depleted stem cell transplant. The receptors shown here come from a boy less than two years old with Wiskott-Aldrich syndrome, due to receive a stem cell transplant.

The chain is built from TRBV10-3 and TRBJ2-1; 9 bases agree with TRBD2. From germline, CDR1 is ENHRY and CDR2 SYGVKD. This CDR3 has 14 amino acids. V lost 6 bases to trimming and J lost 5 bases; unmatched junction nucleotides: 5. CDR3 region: CAISRLAVNNEQFF. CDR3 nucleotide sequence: TGTGCCATCAGCCGACTAGCGGTGAACAATGAGCAGTTCTTC.

The CDR3: CASSRSSQANTEAFF. The CDR3 DNA is TGTGCCAGCAGCCGGTCTTCGCAGGCGAACACTGAAGCTTTCTTT. The J gene is TRBJ1-1, the V gene TRBV3-1; no clear D. The germline gives CDR1 LGHDT, CDR2 YNNKEL (reference sequence). V was pared by 4 bases and J by 1 base, with 13 bases between. This CDR3 contains 15 residues.

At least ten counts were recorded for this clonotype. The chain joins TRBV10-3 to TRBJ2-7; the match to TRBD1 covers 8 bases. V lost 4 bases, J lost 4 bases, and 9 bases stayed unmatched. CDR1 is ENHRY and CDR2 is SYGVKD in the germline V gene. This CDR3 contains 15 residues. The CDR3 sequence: CAISGYFRGLYEQYF. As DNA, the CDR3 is TGTGCCATCAGTGGTTACTTCAGGGGGCTTTACGAGCAGTACTTC.

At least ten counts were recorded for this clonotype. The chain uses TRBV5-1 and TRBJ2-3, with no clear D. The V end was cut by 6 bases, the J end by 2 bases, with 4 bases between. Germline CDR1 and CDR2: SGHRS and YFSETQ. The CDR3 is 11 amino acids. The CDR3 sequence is CASTLTDTQYF. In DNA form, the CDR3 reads TGCGCCAGCACCCTCACAGATACGCAGTATTTT.

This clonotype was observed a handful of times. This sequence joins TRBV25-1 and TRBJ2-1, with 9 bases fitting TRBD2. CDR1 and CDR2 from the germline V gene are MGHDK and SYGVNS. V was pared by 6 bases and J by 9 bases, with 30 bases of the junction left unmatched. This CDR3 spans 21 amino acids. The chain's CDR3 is CASRPGLARSGLLRRSSEQFF. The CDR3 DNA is TGTGCCAGCAGGCCGGGACTAGCCCGATCCGGACTTCTCCGTAGGTCTAGTGAGCAGTTCTTC.

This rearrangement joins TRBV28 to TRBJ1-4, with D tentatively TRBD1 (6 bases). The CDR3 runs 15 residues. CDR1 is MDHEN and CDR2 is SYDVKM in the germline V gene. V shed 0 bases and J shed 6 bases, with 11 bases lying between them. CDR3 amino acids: CASSLWGGGDEKLFF. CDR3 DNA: TGTGCCAGCAGTTTATGGGGGGGCGGGGATGAAAAACTGTTTTTT.

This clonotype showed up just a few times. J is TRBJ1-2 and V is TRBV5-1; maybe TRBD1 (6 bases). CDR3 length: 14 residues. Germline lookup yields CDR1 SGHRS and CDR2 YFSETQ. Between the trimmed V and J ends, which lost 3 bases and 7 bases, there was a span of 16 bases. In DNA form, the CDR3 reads TGCGCCAGCAGCTCACTGACAGGCATCGGTGGCTACACCTTC. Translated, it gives CASSSLTGIGGYTF.

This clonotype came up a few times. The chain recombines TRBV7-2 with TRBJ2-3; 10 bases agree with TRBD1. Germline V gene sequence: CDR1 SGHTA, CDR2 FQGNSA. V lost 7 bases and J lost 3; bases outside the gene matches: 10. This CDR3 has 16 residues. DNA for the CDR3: TGTGCCAGCACCCAGACAGGGGGCGGTAGGACAGATACGCAGTATTTT. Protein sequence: CASTQTGGGRTDTQYF.

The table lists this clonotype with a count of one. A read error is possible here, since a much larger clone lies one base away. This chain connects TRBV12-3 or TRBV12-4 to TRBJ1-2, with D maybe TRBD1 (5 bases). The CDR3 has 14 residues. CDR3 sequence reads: CASRTGGGNYVYTF. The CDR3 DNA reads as TGTGCCAGCAGAACGGGGGGAGGTAACTATGTCTACACCTTC.

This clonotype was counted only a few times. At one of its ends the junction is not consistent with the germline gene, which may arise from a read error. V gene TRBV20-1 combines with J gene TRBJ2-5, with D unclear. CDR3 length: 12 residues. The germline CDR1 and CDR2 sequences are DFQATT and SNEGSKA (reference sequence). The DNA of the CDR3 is TGCATTGCTAGGACGCAGGTGGAGACCCAGTACTTC. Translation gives CIARTQVETQYF.

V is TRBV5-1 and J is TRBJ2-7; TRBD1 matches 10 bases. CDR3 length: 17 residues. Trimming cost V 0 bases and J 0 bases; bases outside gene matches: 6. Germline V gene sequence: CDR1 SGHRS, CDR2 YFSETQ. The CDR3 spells CASSLATDRGVSYEQYF. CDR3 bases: TGCGCCAGCAGCTTGGCAACGGACAGGGGGGTCTCCTACGAGCAGTACTTC.

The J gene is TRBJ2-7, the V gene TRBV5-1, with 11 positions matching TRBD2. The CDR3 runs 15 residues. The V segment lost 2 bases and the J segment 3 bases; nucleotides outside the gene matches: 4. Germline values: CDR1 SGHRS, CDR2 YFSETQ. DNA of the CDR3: TGCGCCAGCAGCTTCGGGACTAGCGGAGTCTACGAGCAGTACTTC. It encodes CASSFGTSGVYEQYF. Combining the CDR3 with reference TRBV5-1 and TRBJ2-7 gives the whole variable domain KAGVTQTPRYLIKTRGQQVTLSCSPISGHRSVSWYQQTPGQGLQFLFEYFSETQRNKGNFPGRFSGRQFSNSRSEMNVSTLELGDSALYLCASSFGTSGVYEQYFGPGTRLTVT.

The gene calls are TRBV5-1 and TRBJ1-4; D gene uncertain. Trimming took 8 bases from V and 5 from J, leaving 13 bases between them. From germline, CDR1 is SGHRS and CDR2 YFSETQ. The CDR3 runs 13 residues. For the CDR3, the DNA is TGCGCCAGTAGAGGGCTGGTAAATGAAAAACTGTTTTTT. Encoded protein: CASRGLVNEKLFF. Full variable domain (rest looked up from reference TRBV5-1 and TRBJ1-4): KAGVTQTPRYLIKTRGQQVTLSCSPISGHRSVSWYQQTPGQGLQFLFEYFSETQRNKGNFPGRFSGRQFSNSRSEMNVSTLELGDSALYLCASRGLVNEKLFFGSGTQLSVL.

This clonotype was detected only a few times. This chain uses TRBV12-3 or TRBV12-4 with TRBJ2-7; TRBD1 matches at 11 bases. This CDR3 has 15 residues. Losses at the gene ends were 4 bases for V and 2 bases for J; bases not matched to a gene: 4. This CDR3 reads CASSSRDRGTYEQYF. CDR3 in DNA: TGTGCCAGCAGTTCGCGGGACAGGGGGACCTACGAGCAGTACTTC.

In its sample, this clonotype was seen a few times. CDR3 protein: CASSGQQRQPQHF. The CDR3, as DNA: TGTGCCAGCTCCGGACAGCAGCGTCAGCCCCAGCATTTT. The chain combines TRBV5-6 with TRBJ1-5, with a possible D match to TRBD1 (6 bases). Trimming left V 7 bases short and J 6 bases short, with 14 bases between. Germline CDR1 SGHDT, CDR2 YYEEEE. This CDR3 comprises 13 residues. The whole variable domain, filled in from reference TRBV5-6 and TRBJ1-5, reads DAGVTQSPTHLIKTRGQQVTLRCSPKSGHDTVSWYQQALGQGPQFIFQYYEEEERQRGNFPDRFSGHQFPNYSSELNVNALLLGDSALYLCASSGQQRQPQHFGDGTRLSIL.